This T cell receptor beta chain was sequenced in a study of cytomegalovirus exposure and HLA in healthy donors. For the study at large: Early released data comprised 80 million to 100 million unique TCRs from HLA-typed donors. Points from the study as a whole: Earlier findings revealed that most TCR beta V segments proved productive either about 90% or about 30% of the time. Researchers reported in a later analysis that a missense DCLRE1C variant was tied to TCR beta V- and J-gene trimming. It emerged from a later analysis that several of the most significant clusters appeared to be linked to common viral pathogens.

PCR was performed using 60 Vbeta and 13 Jbeta primers. The assay was immunoSEQ multiplex PCR, and TCRdb's table has in-frame clones only and misses some. The data include 200,000 or so clones; the top ten clones carry around 0.74%. With regard to this clone: Its antigen is unidentified.

The receptor was isolated from a boy aged 5-17 years in good health and CMV-seronegative. What was sequenced was PBMCs.

CDR3 bases: TGTGCCAGTAGTCACACCCCCGTAGCGGGGGGGCTCAATGAGCAGTTCTTC. This translates into CASSHTPVAGGLNEQFF. The rearrangement links TRBV19 to TRBJ2-1; 11 nucleotides agree with TRBD2. Germline V lookup: CDR1 LNHDA, CDR2 SQIVND (reference sequence). V lost 5 bases and J lost 6; bases outside the gene matches: 12. CDR3 length: 17 amino acids.